The following is a T cell receptor (beta chain) sequence with its context. As yet, its antigen is unknown. The study made its TRB cDNA libraries by 5' RACE, adding UMI labels. TCRdb reanalyzed the 5' RACE reads, giving one entry per CDR3 protein sequence and no DNA. The table lists about 110,000 distinct CDR3 sequences. CDR3 length equals 19 residues. CDR1 and CDR2 from the germline V gene are SQVTM and ANQGSEA. This record belongs to a study of CXCR3-negative and CXCR3-positive naive CD8 T cells. The study, taken as a whole, reports: When CXCR3-positive naive cells were set against CXCR3-negative naive cells, the former had more hydrophobic TRB CDR3s.

V is TRBV29-1 and J is TRBJ2-3; with no DNA, the TCRdb D assignment of TRBD2 cannot be verified. The sequenced sample was naive CXCR3+ CD8+ T cells from blood. Subset in this sample: CD45RO-CCR7+CD27+CD95- naive CD8+ T cells expressing CXCR3 (TNR3+). The sequence was collected from a human donor in good health. Some clones in this sample may be carry-over from other donors' samples. CDR3 sequence: CSVEEVRTSGSSSTDTQYF.